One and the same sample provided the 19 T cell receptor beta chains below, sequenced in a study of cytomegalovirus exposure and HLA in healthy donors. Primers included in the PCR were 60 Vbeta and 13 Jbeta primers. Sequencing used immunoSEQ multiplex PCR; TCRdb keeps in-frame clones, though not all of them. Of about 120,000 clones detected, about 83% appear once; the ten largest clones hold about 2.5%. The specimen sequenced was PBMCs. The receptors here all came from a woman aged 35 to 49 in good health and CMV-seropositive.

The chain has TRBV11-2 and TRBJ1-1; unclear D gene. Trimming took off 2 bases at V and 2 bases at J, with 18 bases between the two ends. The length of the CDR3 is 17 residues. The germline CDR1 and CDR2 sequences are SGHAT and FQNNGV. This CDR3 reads CASSLSLVRVLNTEAFF. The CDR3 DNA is TGTGCCAGCAGCTTATCTCTGGTGCGGGTGCTAAACACTGAAGCTTTCTTT.

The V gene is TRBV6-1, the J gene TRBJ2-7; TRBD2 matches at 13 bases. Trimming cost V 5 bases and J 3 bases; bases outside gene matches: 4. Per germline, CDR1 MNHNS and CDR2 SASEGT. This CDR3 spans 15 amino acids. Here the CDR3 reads CASSMGLAGLYEQYF. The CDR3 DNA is TGTGCCAGCAGTATGGGACTAGCGGGGCTCTACGAGCAGTACTTC.

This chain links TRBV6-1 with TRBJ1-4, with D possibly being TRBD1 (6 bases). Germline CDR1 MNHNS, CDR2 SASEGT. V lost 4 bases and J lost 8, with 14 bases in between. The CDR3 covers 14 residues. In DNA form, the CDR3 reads TGTGCCAGCAGTGGAGACAGGAGATCCGAAAAACTGTTTTTT. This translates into CASSGDRRSEKLFF.

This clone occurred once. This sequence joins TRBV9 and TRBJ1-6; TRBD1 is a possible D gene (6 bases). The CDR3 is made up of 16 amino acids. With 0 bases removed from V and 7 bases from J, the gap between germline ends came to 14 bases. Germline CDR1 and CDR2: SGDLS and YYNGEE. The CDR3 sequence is CASSVASTGDNSPLHF. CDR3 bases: TGTGCCAGCAGCGTAGCATCGACAGGAGACAATTCACCCCTCCACTTT.

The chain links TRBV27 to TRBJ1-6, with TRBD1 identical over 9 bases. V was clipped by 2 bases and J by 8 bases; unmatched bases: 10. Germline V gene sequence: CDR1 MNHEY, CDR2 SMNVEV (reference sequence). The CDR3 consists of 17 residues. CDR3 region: CASSLRGQGLKDSPLHF. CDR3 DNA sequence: TGTGCCAGCAGTTTAAGGGGACAGGGATTGAAGGATTCACCCCTCCACTTT.

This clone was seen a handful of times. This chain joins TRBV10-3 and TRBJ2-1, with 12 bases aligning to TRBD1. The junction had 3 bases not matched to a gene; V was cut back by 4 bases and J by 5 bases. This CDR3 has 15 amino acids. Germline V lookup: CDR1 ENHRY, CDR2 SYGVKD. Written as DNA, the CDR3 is TGTGCCATCAGTGGGGGACAGGGGGCAGACAATGAGCAGTTCTTC. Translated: CAISGGQGADNEQFF.

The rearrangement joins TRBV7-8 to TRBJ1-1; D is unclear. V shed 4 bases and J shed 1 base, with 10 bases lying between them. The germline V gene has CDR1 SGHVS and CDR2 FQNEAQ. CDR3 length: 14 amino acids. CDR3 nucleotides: TGTGCCAGCAGCTCCACATCCGCGAACACTGAAGCTTTCTTT. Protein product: CASSSTSANTEAFF. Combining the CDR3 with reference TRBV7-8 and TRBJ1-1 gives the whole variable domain GAGVSQSPRYKVAKRGQDVALRCDPISGHVSLFWYQQALGQGPEFLTYFQNEAQLDKSGLPSDRFFAERPEGSVSTLKIQRTQQEDSAVYLCASSSTSANTEAFFGQGTRLTVV.

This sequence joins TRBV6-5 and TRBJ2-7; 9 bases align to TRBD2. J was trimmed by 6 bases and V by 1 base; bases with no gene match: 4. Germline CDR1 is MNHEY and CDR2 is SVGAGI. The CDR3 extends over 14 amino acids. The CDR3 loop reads CASSYLGLASEQYF. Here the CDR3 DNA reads TGTGCCAGCAGTTACTTAGGACTAGCGTCCGAGCAGTACTTC.

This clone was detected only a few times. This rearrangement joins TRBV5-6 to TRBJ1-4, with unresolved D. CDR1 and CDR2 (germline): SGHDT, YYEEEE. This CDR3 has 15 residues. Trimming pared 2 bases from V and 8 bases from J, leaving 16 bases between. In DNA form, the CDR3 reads TGTGCCAGCAGCTTAGGAGGAGGCCAGGACGAAAAACTGTTTTTT. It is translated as CASSLGGGQDEKLFF. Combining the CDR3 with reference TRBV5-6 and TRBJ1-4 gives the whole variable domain DAGVTQSPTHLIKTRGQQVTLRCSPKSGHDTVSWYQQALGQGPQFIFQYYEEEERQRGNFPDRFSGHQFPNYSSELNVNALLLGDSALYLCASSLGGGQDEKLFFGSGTQLSVL.

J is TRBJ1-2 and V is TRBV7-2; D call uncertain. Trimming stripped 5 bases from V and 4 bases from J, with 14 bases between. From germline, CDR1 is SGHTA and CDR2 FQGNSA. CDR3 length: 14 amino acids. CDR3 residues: CASSPSGTLYGYTF. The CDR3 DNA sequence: TGTGCCAGCAGCCCCAGTGGCACCCTCTATGGCTACACCTTC.

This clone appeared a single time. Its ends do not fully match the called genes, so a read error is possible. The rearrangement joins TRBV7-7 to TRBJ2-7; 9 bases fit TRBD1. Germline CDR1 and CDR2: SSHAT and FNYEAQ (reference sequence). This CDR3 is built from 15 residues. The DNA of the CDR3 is TGTGCTAGCAGCCCGGGACAGGGCAATTTGGACGAGCAGTACTTC. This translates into CASSPGQGNLDEQYF.

CDR3 sequence: CASSEALGGPITDTQYF. Written as DNA, the CDR3 is TGTGCCAGCAGTGAAGCGCTCGGGGGGCCTATCACAGATACGCAGTATTTT. The chain is built from TRBV6-1 and TRBJ2-3; D may be TRBD2 (7 bases). This CDR3 is built from 17 residues. V lost 0 bases to trimming and J lost 2 bases, with 15 bases between them. The germline gives CDR1 MNHNS, CDR2 SASEGT.

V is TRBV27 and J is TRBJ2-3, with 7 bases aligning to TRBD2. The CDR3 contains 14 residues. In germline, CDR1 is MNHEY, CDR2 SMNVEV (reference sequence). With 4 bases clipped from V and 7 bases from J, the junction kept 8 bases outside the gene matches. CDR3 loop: CASSYRGREYTQYF. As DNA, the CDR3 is TGTGCCAGCAGTTATCGGGGGAGGGAATATACGCAGTATTTT.

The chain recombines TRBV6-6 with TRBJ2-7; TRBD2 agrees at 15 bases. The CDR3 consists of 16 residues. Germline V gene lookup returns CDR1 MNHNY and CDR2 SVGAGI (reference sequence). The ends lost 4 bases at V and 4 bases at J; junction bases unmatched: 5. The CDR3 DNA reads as TGTGCCAGCAGTTCCCCGGGACTAGCGGGAGGATACGAGCAGTACTTC. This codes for CASSSPGLAGGYEQYF.

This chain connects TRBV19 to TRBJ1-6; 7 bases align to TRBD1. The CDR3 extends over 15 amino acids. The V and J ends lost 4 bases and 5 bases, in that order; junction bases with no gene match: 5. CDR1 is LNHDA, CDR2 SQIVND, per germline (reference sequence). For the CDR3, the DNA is TGTGCCAGTAGTAGAGGGCAGGGGGATAATTCACCCCTCCACTTT. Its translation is CASSRGQGDNSPLHF.

The CDR3 DNA is TGTGCCAGCAGGGGGGACTACATTACGGCGCTGTTTTTT. It codes for CASRGDYITALFF. The rearrangement uses TRBV27 and TRBJ2-2; TRBD2 matches 7 bases. The CDR3 is 13 amino acids. Losses at the gene ends were 6 bases for V and 13 bases for J; bases not matched to a gene: 11. The germline CDR1 and CDR2 sequences are MNHEY and SMNVEV (reference sequence).

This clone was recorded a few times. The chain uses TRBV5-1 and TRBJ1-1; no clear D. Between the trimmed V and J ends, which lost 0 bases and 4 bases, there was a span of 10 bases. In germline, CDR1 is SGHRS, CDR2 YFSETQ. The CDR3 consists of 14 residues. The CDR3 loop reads CASSLALSGTEAFF. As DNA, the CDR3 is TGCGCCAGCAGCTTGGCCCTCAGCGGCACTGAAGCTTTCTTT. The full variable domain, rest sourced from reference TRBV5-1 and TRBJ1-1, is KAGVTQTPRYLIKTRGQQVTLSCSPISGHRSVSWYQQTPGQGLQFLFEYFSETQRNKGNFPGRFSGRQFSNSRSEMNVSTLELGDSALYLCASSLALSGTEAFFGQGTRLTVV.

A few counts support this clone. The CDR3 sequence is CASSEGGTGVFDEQYF. Written as DNA, the CDR3 is TGTGCCAGCAGTGAAGGAGGGACAGGGGTCTTTGACGAGCAGTACTTC. The genes are TRBV25-1 and TRBJ2-7, with TRBD1 matching over 10 bases. V shed 2 bases, J shed 5 bases, and the junction held 9 bases outside the gene matches. Germline V lookup: CDR1 MGHDK, CDR2 SYGVNS. This CDR3 has 16 residues.

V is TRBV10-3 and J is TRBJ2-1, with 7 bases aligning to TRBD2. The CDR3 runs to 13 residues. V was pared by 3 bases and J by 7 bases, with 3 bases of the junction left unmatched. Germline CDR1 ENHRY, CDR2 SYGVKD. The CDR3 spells CAISEGGRNEQFF. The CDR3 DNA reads TGTGCCATCAGTGAAGGCGGGAGAAATGAGCAGTTCTTC.